The present T cell receptor beta chain was sequenced within a study of CD4 T cells in relation to SARS-CoV-2 and coronaviruses. Looking at the study overall: After less than 11 days of antigen culture, PBMC TCR beta CDR3s were sequenced. Negative control cultures got HIV-1 Nef peptides or no peptide.

In germline, CDR1 is WNHNN, CDR2 SYGVQD (reference sequence). There are 14 residues in the CDR3. The V segment lost 6 bases and the J segment 8 bases; nucleotides outside the gene matches: 6. Sequencing was performed with immunoSEQ multiplex PCR; in TCRdb, only in-frame clones are kept and a portion is missing. The sample has roughly 20,000 clones, roughly 73% seen once. Before the COVID-19 pandemic, during about 2010-2018, CD4+ T cells were taken from unexposed donors. CD4+ T cells were isolated from the cells after nine to eleven days of culture. Cells permitting, SARS-CoV-2 S/N and four cold-coronavirus spikes were tested on unexposed-donor CD4+ T cells. In this sample, this clone turned up a few times. Its antigen is not known. Study-wide points: In roughly 65% of donors, memory CD4+ clonotypes crossrecognized SARS-CoV-2 and at least one common cold coronavirus spike.

The sequence came from a human donor in good health. V and J are TRBV10-1 and TRBJ1-6; 8 positions match TRBD1. Sequencing input: CD4+ T cells from PBMCs, cultured in vitro. The CDR3 sequence is CASSGDRGDSPLHF. CDR3 coding DNA: TGCGCCAGCAGCGGAGACAGGGGAGATTCACCCCTCCACTTT.